This T cell receptor (beta chain) was observed in a study of cytomegalovirus exposure and HLA in healthy donors. The study, taken as a whole, reports: In vitro testing confirmed a few CMV-associated chains as specific for CMV antigens. A classifier reportedly called cytomegalovirus status with high sensitivity and specificity. The tendency of first-cohort TCR clusters to co-occur in the 120 validation repertoires was the finding of a later analysis. Overall, around 160 TCR beta chains were annotated as cytomegalovirus-associated.

The CDR3 runs 15 residues. The V and J ends lost 6 bases and 10 bases, in that order; junction bases with no gene match: 11. Germline assignment: CDR1 SNHLY and CDR2 FYNNEI. The protocol was immunoSEQ multiplex PCR, while the TCRdb copy is restricted to in-frame clones and leaves out a portion. The repertoire holds some 69,000 clones, under 96% seen once, with about 4.5% in the top ten. With regard to this clone: No antigen is known for it.

The source is a woman aged 18-30 years in good health and CMV-seropositive. This chain links TRBV2 with TRBJ2-1; 11 nucleotides agree with TRBD1. Sequencing input: PBMCs. The CDR3 protein is CASRTGTGGAYEQFF. The CDR3 DNA is TGTGCCAGCAGGACCGGGACAGGGGGAGCCTACGAGCAGTTCTTC.